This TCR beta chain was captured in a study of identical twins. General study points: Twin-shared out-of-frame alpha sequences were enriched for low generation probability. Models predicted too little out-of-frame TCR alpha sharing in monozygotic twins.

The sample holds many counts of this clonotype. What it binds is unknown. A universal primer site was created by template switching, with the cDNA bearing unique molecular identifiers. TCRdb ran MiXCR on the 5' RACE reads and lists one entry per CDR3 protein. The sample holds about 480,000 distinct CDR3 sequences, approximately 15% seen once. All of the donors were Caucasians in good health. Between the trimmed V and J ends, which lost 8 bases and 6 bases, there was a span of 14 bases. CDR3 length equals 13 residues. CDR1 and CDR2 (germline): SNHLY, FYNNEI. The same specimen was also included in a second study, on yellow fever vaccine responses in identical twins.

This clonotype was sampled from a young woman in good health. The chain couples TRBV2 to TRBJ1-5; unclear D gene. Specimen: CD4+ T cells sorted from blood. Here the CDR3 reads CASDLVAVQPQHF. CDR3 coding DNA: TGTGCCAGCGACCTTGTGGCGGTTCAGCCCCAGCATTTT. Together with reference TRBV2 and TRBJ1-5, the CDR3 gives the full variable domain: EPEVTQTPSHQVTQMGQEVILRCVPISNHLYFYWYRQILGQKVEFLVSFYNNEISEKSEIFDDQFSVERPDGSNFTLKIRSTKLEDSAMYFCASDLVAVQPQHFGDGTRLSIL.